One sample yielded the 11 T cell receptor beta chains listed below, sequenced in a study of blood T cell repertoires in COVID-19. The assay was immunoSEQ multiplex PCR, and TCRdb's table has in-frame clones only and misses some. Altogether more than 250,000 clones are present, 70% to 90% being singletons, with the ten largest covering roughly 5.9%. The sequencing sample was made of peripheral blood. The receptors were gathered from a woman in her 50s with COVID-19, enrolled during active disease.

This chain connects TRBV18 to TRBJ2-5, with 14 bases matching TRBD2. Germline V gene lookup returns CDR1 KGHSH and CDR2 LQKENI. CDR3 size: 17 residues. Unmatched junction bases numbered 1, after V lost 0 bases and J lost 1 base. The CDR3 DNA follows: TGTGCCAGCTCACCACCGGGACTAGCGGGAGTCCAAGAGACCCAGTACTTC. As protein: CASSPPGLAGVQETQYF. Full variable domain (missing parts from reference TRBV18 and TRBJ2-5): NAGVMQNPRHLVRRRGQEARLRCSPMKGHSHVYWYRQLPEEGLKFMVYLQKENIIDESGMPKERFSAEFPKEGPSILRIQQVVRGDSAAYFCASSPPGLAGVQETQYFGPGTRLLVL.

This clone was detected only once. CDR3 sequence reads: CASSLYRSGPRGGTQYF. The CDR3 region has the DNA TGCGCCAGCAGCTTGTACCGATCCGGACCACGCGGGGGGACCCAGTACTTC. The chain has TRBV5-1 and TRBJ2-5, with 7 bases aligning to TRBD2. The CDR3 consists of 17 residues. Germline V gene sequence: CDR1 SGHRS, CDR2 YFSETQ. The V and J ends lost 1 base and 7 bases, in that order; junction bases with no gene match: 16.

The chain is built from TRBV30 and TRBJ2-7, with D maybe TRBD2 (5 bases). The CDR3 totals 14 residues. The ends were cut back, 4 bases at V and 4 bases at J, with 17 bases in the middle. Germline CDR1 GTSNPN, CDR2 SVGIG (reference sequence). The CDR3 loop reads CAWTLSPSGYEQYF. The CDR3 coding sequence is TGTGCCTGGACCCTCTCCCCCAGCGGTTACGAGCAGTACTTC.

The CDR3 DNA reads as TGTGCCAGCTCACCAAGTTCGGCCAGGGGGGTAGCCTACGAGCAGTACTTC. The encoded protein is CASSPSSARGVAYEQYF. The chain recombines TRBV18 with TRBJ2-7; D is perhaps TRBD1 (7 bases). The CDR3 contains 17 residues. Trimming shortened V by 2 bases and J by 2 bases, and 19 bases separated the two germline ends. Germline V gene lookup returns CDR1 KGHSH and CDR2 LQKENI.

The chain is built from TRBV29-1 and TRBJ1-2, with unresolved D. Germline V gene data show CDR1 as SQVTM and CDR2 as ANQGSEA. The CDR3 is 14 residues long. Trimming removed 7 bases from V and 4 bases from J, with 19 bases in between. The CDR3 region has the DNA TGCAGCGCCCTCGGTGGAGAGAGGCTCTATGGCTACACCTTC. It codes for CSALGGERLYGYTF.

V is TRBV11-3 and J is TRBJ2-7; tentatively, D is TRBD2 (6 bases). The V and J ends lost 5 bases and 5 bases respectively, with 13 bases between them. CDR1 and CDR2 (germline): SGHNT, YENEEA. This CDR3 region has 13 residues. The CDR3 spells CASSPRESHEQYF. The CDR3 DNA follows: TGTGCCAGCAGCCCTCGGGAGTCCCACGAGCAGTACTTC.

This sequence joins TRBV5-1 and TRBJ2-3; TRBD1 is a possible D gene (5 bases). Trimming stripped 1 base from V and 4 bases from J, with 16 bases between. This CDR3 spans 16 amino acids. Germline CDR1 reads SGHRS; CDR2 reads YFSETQ. The CDR3 region is CASSLSDFGAADTQYF. CDR3 nucleotide sequence: TGCGCCAGCAGCTTGTCTGACTTTGGGGCCGCAGATACGCAGTATTTT.

The chain links TRBV5-1 to TRBJ2-2; D unresolved. Germline V lookup: CDR1 SGHRS, CDR2 YFSETQ. Trimming stripped 2 bases from V and 1 base from J, with 6 bases between. This CDR3 spans 14 amino acids. The CDR3, as DNA: TGCGCCAGCAGCTTTTCGGGGAACACCGGGGAGCTGTTTTTT. This codes for CASSFSGNTGELFF.

The rearrangement links TRBV29-1 to TRBJ2-3; no reliable D call. Trimming removed 5 bases at V and 3 bases at J, with 12 bases between. Germline CDR1 SQVTM, CDR2 ANQGSEA. CDR3 length: 13 residues. The DNA for the CDR3 is TGCAGCGTTATGGCGGAGTTTACAGATACGCAGTATTTT. It is translated as CSVMAEFTDTQYF.

The V call is TRBV6-5, the J call TRBJ2-7; 10 bases match TRBD2. The length of the CDR3 is 15 residues. The germline CDR1 and CDR2 sequences are MNHEY and SVGAGI. The trim removed 6 bases at V and 4 bases at J, leaving 9 bases unmatched. The CDR3 DNA sequence: TGTGCCAGCAGCCCGGGACTAGCGAAGGGGTACGAGCAGTACTTC. Translating it yields CASSPGLAKGYEQYF.

The rearrangement uses TRBV5-1 and TRBJ1-5; 8 bases are a match to TRBD1. V trimming: 1 base; J trimming: 5 bases; junction bases outside the gene matches: 2. The CDR3 has 14 residues. Germline CDR1 is SGHRS and CDR2 is YFSETQ. Here the CDR3 DNA reads TGCGCCAGCAGCTTGTCAGGGGGCGATCAGCCCCAGCATTTT. It is translated as CASSLSGGDQPQHF. Together with reference TRBV5-1 and TRBJ1-5, the CDR3 gives the full variable domain: KAGVTQTPRYLIKTRGQQVTLSCSPISGHRSVSWYQQTPGQGLQFLFEYFSETQRNKGNFPGRFSGRQFSNSRSEMNVSTLELGDSALYLCASSLSGGDQPQHFGDGTRLSIL.